These T cell receptor beta chains were read from a single sample in a study of blood T cell repertoires in COVID-19. Some clones are missing from TCRdb's copy, which holds only in-frame ones; the method was immunoSEQ multiplex PCR. Of 200,000 to 250,000 clones in the sample, about four fifths were seen once. Specimen: PBMCs or T cells enriched from blood (not recorded which). These receptors were collected from a woman aged 45 to 65 who had been exposed to COVID-19. Both conserved end residues are trimmed from each CDR3.

>12|TRBJ1-4|TRBV25-1
ATQTGSLNEKLF
>17|TRBJ2-7|TRBV12-2
ASRSTGGNQTHPAYEQY
>9|TRBJ2-7|TRBV27
ASSSGGEQY
>13|TRBJ1-2|TRBV6-2/TRBV6-3
ASSTTGGFDYGYT
>15|TRBJ2-7|TRBV6-2/TRBV6-3
ASSYSLAGDYSYEQY
>11|TRBJ2-7|TRBV19
ASSITDSYEQY
>16|TRBJ2-3|TRBV5-4
ASSLGSGGLRSTDTQY
>10|TRBJ2-5|TRBV29-1
SGRQGVGTQY
>11|TRBJ2-1|TRBV14
ASSQALSNEQF
>9|TRBJ1-1|TRBV20-1
SAPGVAEAF
>13|TRBJ2-6|TRBV19
ASSPQFSGANVLT
>13|TRBJ2-1|TRBV6-5
ATKLGTGGYNEQF
>10|TRBJ2-2|TRBV12-5
ASGSFAGELF
>12|TRBJ1-5|TRBV5-1
ASSISWGGQPQH
>13|TRBJ1-3|TRBV12-5
ASGFTGGAGNTIY
>13|TRBJ2-3|TRBV2
ASSEGGGGADTQY
>11|TRBJ1-6|TRBV10-1
ASSAVKESPLH
>12|TRBJ1-1|TRBV12-5
ASALRTTNTEAF
>13|TRBJ1-2|TRBV11-2
ASSFSVGGGHGYT
>13|TRBJ1-4|TRBV11-2
ASSSELRVSEKLF